The present entry profiles one TCR beta chain with its context. These data are taken from a study of patients and donors after allogeneic stem cell transplantation. TCRdb re-analysed the RT-PCR reads in MiXCR, keeping a single row per CDR3 protein. The sample shows 800,000 to 1,000,000 distinct CDR3 sequences, roughly 18% of them seen only once. V lost 3 bases and J 7 bases, leaving 8 bases between the germline ends. This CDR3 contains 12 residues. Germline V gene data show CDR1 as KGHSH and CDR2 as LQKENI. The source is a human donor who was either an allogeneic HSCT recipient or a stem cell or donor lymphocyte infusion donor (not recorded which). It is not recorded whose cells these are; they may come from a transplant donor. Sample: blood, either unsorted or a sorted T cell fraction (not recorded which). The V gene is TRBV18, the J gene TRBJ2-3; D call uncertain. DNA for the CDR3: TGTGCCAGCTCACCCCAGGTTAATACGCAGTATTTT. Translating gives CASSPQVNTQYF.